The 23 T cell receptor beta chains listed next were all sequenced from one sample in a study of T cells after yellow fever vaccination. From the 5' RACE reads, TCRdb called clonotypes with MiXCR, one entry per CDR3 protein. The data show approximately 96,000 distinct CDR3 sequences, roughly 8.2% seen once. The sequencing here drew on CD8+ T cells not binding an NS4B(214-222) dextramer, sorted from PBMCs, taken approximately 16 days after the first yellow fever vaccination. Receptors were obtained from a man between 18 and 29 years old who received the YFV17D yellow fever vaccine.

This clonotype was seen a few times. The genes are TRBV6-2 or TRBV6-3 and TRBJ2-3; possible D gene TRBD2, 6 bases. V lost 6 bases and J lost 4, with 8 bases in between. Germline V lookup: CDR1 MNHEY, CDR2 SVGEGT. This CDR3 is built from 12 residues. DNA for the CDR3: TGTGCCAGCAGCCGACTAGCAGATACGCAGTATTTT. Residues: CASSRLADTQYF.

The rearrangement joins TRBV6-5 to TRBJ2-2; unclear D gene. CDR1 and CDR2 (germline): MNHEY, SVGAGI. Trimming pared 2 bases from V and 9 bases from J, leaving 4 bases between. There are 11 residues in the CDR3. The CDR3 coding sequence is TGTGCCAGCAGTTACGGCTGGGAGCTGTTTTTT. It codes for CASSYGWELFF.

The DNA for the CDR3 is TGTGCCTGGAGTAAAGGGGTTCAGCCCCAGCATTTT. It encodes CAWSKGVQPQHF. V usage is TRBV30 and J usage is TRBJ1-5, with D possibly TRBD1 on 5 matching bases. Germline CDR1 and CDR2: GTSNPN and SVGIG (reference sequence). V lost 2 bases and J lost 6, with 8 bases in between. The CDR3 length is 12 residues.

This clonotype was found a few times. The rearrangement links TRBV5-1 to TRBJ2-7, with D possibly TRBD2 on 5 matching bases. From germline, CDR1 is SGHRS and CDR2 YFSETQ. Trimming removed 2 bases from V and 0 bases from J, with 15 bases in between. This CDR3 comprises 16 residues. The CDR3 bases are TGCGCCAGCAGCTTTCTCGAGGGTAGCAACTCCTACGAGCAGTACTTC. Translation: CASSFLEGSNSYEQYF.

V is TRBV21-1 and J is TRBJ1-1; the D call in the table, TRBD1, was not verified against the DNA. TRBV21-1 is termed a pseudogene. This CDR3 is 17 amino acids long. In DNA form, the CDR3 reads TGTGCCAGCAGTAACCTCAGGGTGCGGACTCTCTACACTGAAGCTTTCTTT. As protein: CASSNLRVRTLYTEAFF.

At least ten counts were recorded for this clonotype. This chain uses TRBV6-5 with TRBJ2-6; a weak D match, TRBD1 (6 bases). The CDR3 is 19 residues long. Germline V gene lookup returns CDR1 MNHEY and CDR2 SVGAGI. The V end lost 0 bases, the J end lost 0 bases, and 15 bases lay between the germline ends. CDR3 in amino acids: CASSYSRDILPSGANVLTF. The CDR3 nucleotides are TGTGCCAGCAGTTACTCTCGGGACATCTTACCCTCTGGGGCCAACGTCCTGACTTTC.

The gene calls are TRBV11-2 and TRBJ1-6; D is undetermined. V lost 0 bases, J lost 5 bases, and 8 bases lay in between. The germline CDR1 and CDR2 sequences are SGHAT and FQNNGV. The CDR3 contains 15 residues. CDR3 sequence reads: CASSLEFLDNSPLHF. Here the CDR3 DNA reads TGTGCCAGCAGCTTAGAATTTTTAGATAATTCACCCCTCCACTTT. The full variable domain, rest sourced from reference TRBV11-2 and TRBJ1-6, is EAGVAQSPRYKIIEKRQSVAFWCNPISGHATLYWYQQILGQGPKLLIQFQNNGVVDDSQLPKDRFSAERLKGVDSTLKIQPAKLEDSAVYLCASSLEFLDNSPLHFGNGTRLTVT.

In its sample, this clonotype was seen a few times. This sequence joins TRBV20-1 and TRBJ1-1, with a tentative D call TRBD1 (5 bases). Germline V gives CDR1 DFQATT, CDR2 SNEGSKA (reference sequence). This CDR3 region has 14 residues. Trimming pared 6 bases from V and 0 bases from J, leaving 14 bases between. CDR3 sequence: CSARDRLMNTEAFF. The CDR3 DNA sequence: TGCAGTGCCCGGGACCGTTTAATGAACACTGAAGCTTTCTTT.

This clonotype was counted a few times. The chain couples TRBV29-1 to TRBJ2-5, with unresolved D. Germline lookup yields CDR1 SQVTM and CDR2 ANQGSEA. This CDR3 is built from 13 residues. The ends were cut back, 3 bases at V and 1 base at J, with 9 bases in the middle. This CDR3 is CSVDSLSQETQYF. The CDR3 region has the DNA TGCAGCGTTGATAGTTTGAGCCAAGAGACCCAGTACTTC.

This clonotype has more than one count but fewer than ten. This chain uses TRBV14 with TRBJ2-7; D gene ambiguous. V was shortened by 0 bases and J by 4 bases, with 7 bases between the two germline ends. The CDR3 contains 13 residues. Per germline, CDR1 SGHDN and CDR2 FVKESK. This CDR3 reads CASSQDVGYEQYF. Here the CDR3 DNA reads TGTGCCAGCAGCCAAGATGTGGGTTACGAGCAGTACTTC. The full variable domain, rest sourced from reference TRBV14 and TRBJ2-7, is EAGVTQFPSHSVIEKGQTVTLRCDPISGHDNLYWYRRVMGKEIKFLLHFVKESKQDESGMPNNRFLAERTGGTYSTLKVQPAELEDSGVYFCASSQDVGYEQYFGPGTRLTVT.

J is TRBJ2-3 and V is TRBV24-1; D is unresolved. CDR1 is KGHDR, CDR2 SFDVKD, per germline. Trimming removed 3 bases at V and 1 base at J, with 13 bases between. The CDR3 is 16 amino acids. Written as DNA, the CDR3 is TGTGCCACCAGTGATGCCCCGGAAGCCTGCACAGATACGCAGTATTTT. Its translation: CATSDAPEACTDTQYF.

The chain is built from TRBV7-9 and TRBJ2-7; 9 bases line up with TRBD2. The CDR3 runs to 13 residues. Germline trimming cut 5 bases from V and 9 bases from J; bases unmatched to any gene: 8. The germline V gene encodes CDR1 SEHNR and CDR2 FQNEAQ (reference sequence). The CDR3 DNA reads TGTGCCAGCAGCCTCGAGGGAGCGGGGGGGCAGTACTTC. Protein: CASSLEGAGGQYF.

This clonotype showed up just a few times. The chain joins TRBV19 to TRBJ1-6; no definite D call. Trimming stripped 5 bases from V and 8 bases from J, with 10 bases between. Germline V CDR1 and CDR2: LNHDA, SQIVND (reference sequence). The CDR3 extends over 13 amino acids. In DNA form, the CDR3 reads TGTGCCAGTAGTCCCGGCGGATATTCACCCCTCCACTTT. This encodes CASSPGGYSPLHF.

The rearrangement uses TRBV7-8 and TRBJ1-2, with 9 positions matching TRBD1. CDR3 length equals 14 residues. V lost 0 bases, J lost 8 bases, and 4 bases stayed unmatched. Germline V gene lookup returns CDR1 SGHVS and CDR2 FQNEAQ. CDR3 region: CASSLAATGGGYTF. In nucleotides, the CDR3 is TGTGCCAGCAGCTTAGCAGCAACAGGGGGCGGCTACACCTTC. The full variable domain, completed using reference TRBV7-8 and TRBJ1-2, is GAGVSQSPRYKVAKRGQDVALRCDPISGHVSLFWYQQALGQGPEFLTYFQNEAQLDKSGLPSDRFFAERPEGSVSTLKIQRTQQEDSAVYLCASSLAATGGGYTFGSGTRLTVV.

This clonotype showed up many times. The J gene is TRBJ1-2, the V gene TRBV5-1, with 9 positions matching TRBD1. The J segment lost 4 bases and the V segment lost 4 bases, leaving 8 bases of the junction unmatched. The germline V gene encodes CDR1 SGHRS and CDR2 YFSETQ. The CDR3 contains 15 residues. Written as DNA, the CDR3 is TGCGCCAGCAGCACGCAGACAGGGGGGATCTATGGCTACACCTTC. It translates to CASSTQTGGIYGYTF.

The chain joins TRBV5-1 to TRBJ2-1; D is unresolved. CDR3 length: 14 amino acids. V lost 0 bases and J lost 8, with 12 bases in between. Germline loops: CDR1 SGHRS, CDR2 YFSETQ. This chain's CDR3 is CASSLVGSFHEQFF. CDR3 coding DNA: TGCGCCAGCAGCTTGGTTGGTAGCTTCCATGAGCAGTTCTTC. The variable domain in full, completed from reference TRBV5-1 and TRBJ2-1, reads KAGVTQTPRYLIKTRGQQVTLSCSPISGHRSVSWYQQTPGQGLQFLFEYFSETQRNKGNFPGRFSGRQFSNSRSEMNVSTLELGDSALYLCASSLVGSFHEQFFGPGTRLTVL.

The table lists this clonotype with a few counts. This sequence joins TRBV7-3 and TRBJ2-7; tentatively, D is TRBD2 (6 bases). Germline V gene data show CDR1 as SGHTA and CDR2 as FQGTGA. CDR3 size: 15 residues. Trimming removed 5 bases from V and 2 bases from J, with 16 bases in between. The CDR3 sequence is CASSTFPGLAYEQYF. Written as DNA, the CDR3 is TGTGCCAGCAGCACCTTCCCGGGACTCGCCTACGAGCAGTACTTC. Full variable domain (remainder filled in from reference TRBV7-3 and TRBJ2-7): GAGVSQTPSNKVTEKGKYVELRCDPISGHTALYWYRQSLGQGPEFLIYFQGTGAADDSGLPNDRFFAVRPEGSVSTLKIQRTERGDSAVYLCASSTFPGLAYEQYFGPGTRLTVT.

This clonotype was counted between two and nine times. This sequence joins TRBV6-5 and TRBJ2-7; 7 bases align to TRBD2. The V gene's germline CDR1 is MNHEY and CDR2 SVGAGI. V lost 8 bases to trimming and J lost 5 bases; unmatched junction nucleotides: 6. The CDR3 contains 12 residues. CDR3 sequence reads: CASGRSGDEQYF. The CDR3 DNA sequence: TGTGCCAGCGGCAGAAGCGGGGACGAGCAGTACTTC.

The chain has TRBV6-5 and TRBJ1-2; D is perhaps TRBD1 (5 bases). Germline CDR1 reads MNHEY; CDR2 reads SVGAGI. V was cut by 2 bases and J by 8 bases, with 15 bases left in between. The CDR3 spans 14 residues. The CDR3 nucleotides read TGTGCCAGCAGTTACCTGACGAGGGGTTCAGGCTACACCTTC. Encoded protein: CASSYLTRGSGYTF.

This clonotype was seen only a few times. The genes are TRBV27 and TRBJ1-1; 11 nucleotides match TRBD1. Trimming took 5 bases from V and 4 from J; bases not matched to a gene: 3. This CDR3 spans 14 amino acids. Germline CDR1 reads MNHEY; CDR2 reads SMNVEV (reference sequence). In nucleotides, the CDR3 is TGTGCCAGCAGTCTAGGGACAGGGGGCACTGAAGCTTTCTTT. Translated: CASSLGTGGTEAFF.

The V gene is TRBV29-1, the J gene TRBJ1-4, with D possibly matching TRBD1 (5 bases). Germline V gene lookup returns CDR1 SQVTM and CDR2 ANQGSEA. V was shortened by 5 bases and J by 8 bases, with 9 bases between the two germline ends. CDR3 length equals 11 residues. CDR3 DNA: TGCAGCGTTCAGCAGGGAGAAAAACTGTTTTTT. Its translation is CSVQQGEKLFF.

The V gene is TRBV5-1, the J gene TRBJ1-4; 7 nucleotides line up with TRBD1. Germline values: CDR1 SGHRS, CDR2 YFSETQ. The V segment lost 7 bases and the J segment 5 bases; nucleotides outside the gene matches: 2. The CDR3 totals 12 residues. DNA for the CDR3: TGCGCCAGCCGACAGGGAAATGAAAAACTGTTTTTT. This sequence encodes CASRQGNEKLFF.

This clonotype was seen at least ten times. The V call is TRBV4-2, the J call TRBJ1-3, with 8 bases identical to TRBD1. J gave up 3 bases and V 3 bases, and 13 bases lay outside the gene matches. The length of the CDR3 is 18 residues. From germline, CDR1 is LGHNA and CDR2 YNFKEQ. CDR3 in DNA: TGTGCCAGCAGCCAGACAGGGGTACCTTTCCTCTTTGGAAACACCATATATTTT. Its protein is CASSQTGVPFLFGNTIYF.